The following is a T cell receptor (beta chain) sequence with its context. Its antigen has not been determined. Per-nucleotide qualities are absent, and no much larger clonotype sits a single base away. The source of the sample is a study of control samples from healthy donors and cancer patients (dated by TCRdb to 2018 to 2020). The library was made by the immunoSEQ multiplex PCR assay. Sourced from immuneACCESS, this table was stored by TCRdb with only in-frame sequences that have V and J called. A share of the clones is absent; for the studies checked, an unresolved V gene accounts for under half, and the remainder has no known explanation. Within this sample are about 72,000 clones, with around 92% of them counted one time only. The ten largest make up almost 6% of the sample. The CDR3 spans 13 residues, from the cysteine through the phenylalanine. The retained sequence is limited to the CDR3, 39 bases, with the frame set at the first base. CDR1 and CDR2, per the germline V gene, are MNHEY and SVGEGT. The V end loses 2 bases and the J end loses 7 bases, and a stretch of 8 bases separates them.

The origin of this receptor is a woman between 55 and 75 years old in good health. The rearrangement joined TRBV6-2 or TRBV6-3 to TRBJ1-4, with the identity of the D gene unclear. The material sequenced was blood. The DNA sequence is TGTGCCAGCAGTTACGGGCTCGGTGAAAAACTGTTTTTT. Its protein reads: CASSYGLGEKLFF.